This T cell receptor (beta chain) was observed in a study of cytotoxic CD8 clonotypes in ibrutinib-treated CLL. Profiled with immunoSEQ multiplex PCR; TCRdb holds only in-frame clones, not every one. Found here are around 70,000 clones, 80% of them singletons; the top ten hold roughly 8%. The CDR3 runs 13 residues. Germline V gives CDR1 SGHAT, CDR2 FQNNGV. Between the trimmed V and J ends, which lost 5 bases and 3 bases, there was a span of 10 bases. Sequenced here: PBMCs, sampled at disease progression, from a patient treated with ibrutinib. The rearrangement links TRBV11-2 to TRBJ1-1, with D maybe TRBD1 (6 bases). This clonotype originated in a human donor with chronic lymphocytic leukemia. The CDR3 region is CASSPRTDTEAFF. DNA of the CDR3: TGTGCCAGCAGCCCCCGGACAGACACTGAAGCTTTCTTT.